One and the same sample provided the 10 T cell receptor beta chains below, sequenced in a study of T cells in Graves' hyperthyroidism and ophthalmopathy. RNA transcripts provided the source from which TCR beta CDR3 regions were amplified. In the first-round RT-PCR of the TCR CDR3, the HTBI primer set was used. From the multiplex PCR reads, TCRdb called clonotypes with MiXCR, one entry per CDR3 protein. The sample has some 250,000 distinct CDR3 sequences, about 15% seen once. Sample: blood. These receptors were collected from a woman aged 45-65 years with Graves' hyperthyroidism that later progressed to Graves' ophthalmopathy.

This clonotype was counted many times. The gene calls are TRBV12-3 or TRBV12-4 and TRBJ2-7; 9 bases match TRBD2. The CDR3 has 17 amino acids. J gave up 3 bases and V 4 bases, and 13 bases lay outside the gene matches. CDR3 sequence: CASSWSLAAGGYYEQYF. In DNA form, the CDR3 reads TGTGCCAGCAGTTGGAGTCTGGCGGCGGGAGGGTACTACGAGCAGTACTTC.

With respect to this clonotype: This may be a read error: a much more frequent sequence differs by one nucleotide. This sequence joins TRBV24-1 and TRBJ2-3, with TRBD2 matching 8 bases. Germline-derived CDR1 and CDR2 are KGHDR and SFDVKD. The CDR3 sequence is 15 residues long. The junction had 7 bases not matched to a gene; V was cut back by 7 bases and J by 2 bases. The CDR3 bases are TGTGCCACCAGGAGTAGCGGGACCTACACAGATACGCAGTATTTT. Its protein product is CATRSSGTYTDTQYF.

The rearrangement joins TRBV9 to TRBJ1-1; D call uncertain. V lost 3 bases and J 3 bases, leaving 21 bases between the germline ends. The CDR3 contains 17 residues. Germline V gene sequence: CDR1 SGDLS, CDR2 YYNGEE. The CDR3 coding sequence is TGTGCCAGCAGCGCACCCCCACGAGGGAGGTTGGACACTGAAGCTTTCTTT. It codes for CASSAPPRGRLDTEAFF. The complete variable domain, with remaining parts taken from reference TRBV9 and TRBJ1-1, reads DSGVTQTPKHLITATGQRVTLRCSPRSGDLSVYWYQQSLDQGLQFLIQYYNGEERAKGNILERFSAQQFPDLHSELNLSSLELGDSALYFCASSAPPRGRLDTEAFFGQGTRLTVV.

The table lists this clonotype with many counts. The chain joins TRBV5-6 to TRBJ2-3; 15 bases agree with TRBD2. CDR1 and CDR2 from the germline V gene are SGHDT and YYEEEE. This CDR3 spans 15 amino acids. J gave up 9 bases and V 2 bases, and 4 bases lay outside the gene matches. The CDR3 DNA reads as TGTGCCAGCAGCTTCGGACTAGCGGGGGGGGGCACGCAGTATTTT. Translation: CASSFGLAGGGTQYF. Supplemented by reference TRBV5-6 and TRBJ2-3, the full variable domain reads DAGVTQSPTHLIKTRGQQVTLRCSPKSGHDTVSWYQQALGQGPQFIFQYYEEEERQRGNFPDRFSGHQFPNYSSELNVNALLLGDSALYLCASSFGLAGGGTQYFGPGTRLTVL.

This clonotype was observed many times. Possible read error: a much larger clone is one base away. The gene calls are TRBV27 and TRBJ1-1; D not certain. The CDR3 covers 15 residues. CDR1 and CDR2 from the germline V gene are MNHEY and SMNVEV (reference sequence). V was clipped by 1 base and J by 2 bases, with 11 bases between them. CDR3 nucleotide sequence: TGTGCCAGCAGTTTATACAGTAGTCGAAACACTGAAGCTTTCTTT. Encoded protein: CASSLYSSRNTEAFF.

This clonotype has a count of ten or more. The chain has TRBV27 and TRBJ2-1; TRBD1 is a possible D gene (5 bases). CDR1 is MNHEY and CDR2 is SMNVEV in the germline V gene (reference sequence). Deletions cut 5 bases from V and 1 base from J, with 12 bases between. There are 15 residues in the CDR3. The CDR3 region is CASSTYQGSYNEQFF. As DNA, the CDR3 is TGTGCCAGCAGTACCTACCAGGGTTCCTACAATGAGCAGTTCTTC.

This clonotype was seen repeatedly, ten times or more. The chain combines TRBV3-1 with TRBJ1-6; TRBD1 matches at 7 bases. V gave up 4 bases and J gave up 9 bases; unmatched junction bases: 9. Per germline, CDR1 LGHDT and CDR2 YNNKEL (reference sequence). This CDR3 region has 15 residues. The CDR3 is CASSLRQGLGSPLHF. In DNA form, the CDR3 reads TGTGCCAGCAGCCTCCGACAGGGTCTGGGTTCACCCCTCCACTTT.

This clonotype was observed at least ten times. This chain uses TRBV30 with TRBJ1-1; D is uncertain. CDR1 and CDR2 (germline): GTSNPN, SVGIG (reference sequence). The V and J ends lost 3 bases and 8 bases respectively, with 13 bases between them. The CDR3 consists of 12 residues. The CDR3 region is CAWSRQQSEAFF. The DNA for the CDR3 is TGTGCCTGGAGCCGGCAGCAGTCAGAAGCTTTCTTT.

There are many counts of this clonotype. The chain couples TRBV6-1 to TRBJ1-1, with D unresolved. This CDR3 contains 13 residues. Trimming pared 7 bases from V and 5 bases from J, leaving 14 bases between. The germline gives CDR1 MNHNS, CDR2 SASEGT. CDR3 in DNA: TGTGCCAGCACCCCTCCGGCGGGGACTGAAGCTTTCTTT. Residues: CASTPPAGTEAFF.

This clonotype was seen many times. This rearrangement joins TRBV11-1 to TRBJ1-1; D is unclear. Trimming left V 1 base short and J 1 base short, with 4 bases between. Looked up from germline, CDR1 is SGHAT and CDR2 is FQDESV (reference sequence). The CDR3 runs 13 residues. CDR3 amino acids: CASSLGSNTEAFF. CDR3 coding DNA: TGTGCCAGCAGCTTAGGATCGAACACTGAAGCTTTCTTT.